This is a list of T cell receptor beta chains from one sample in a study of blood T cell repertoires in COVID-19. Method: immunoSEQ multiplex PCR; TCRdb's copy keeps in-frame clones and lacks some. The sample lists roughly 93,000 clones, approximately 87% occurring once. Source material: peripheral blood. The receptors were gathered from a human donor in a cohort sampled during active COVID-19. CDR3s include the opening cysteine and the closing phenylalanine or tryptophan. The D gene is left open where the match is weak. Clone size is stated in some rows and not others, as once, few, many or a class when expanded.

CDR3 DNA: TGTGCCAGCTCCCGGGGGAGCGAGCAGTACTTC; CDR3 protein: CASSRGSEQYF; clone size: .; V gene: TRBV3-1/TRBV3-2; J gene: TRBJ2-7; D gene: .
CDR3 DNA: TGTGCCAGCAACCAGGAGGCCTACGAGCAGTACTTC; CDR3 protein: CASNQEAYEQYF; clone size: .; V gene: TRBV6-4; J gene: TRBJ2-7; D gene: .
CDR3 DNA: TGTGCCAGCAGCTCCTGGACAGGGGTGGCAGGGACTGAAGCTTTCTTT; CDR3 protein: CASSSWTGVAGTEAFF; clone size: .; V gene: TRBV5-4; J gene: TRBJ1-1; D gene: TRBD1
CDR3 DNA: TGTGCCAGCAGGACGACGGAGGGCTTCCAAAATCAGCCCCAGCATTTT; CDR3 protein: CASRTTEGFQNQPQHF; clone size: .; V gene: TRBV6-6; J gene: TRBJ1-5; D gene: .
CDR3 DNA: TGTGCCAGCAGCGCACGAAGGGGACAGGGCTCCGATGAGCAGTTCTTC; CDR3 protein: CASSARRGQGSDEQFF; clone size: once; V gene: TRBV7-3; J gene: TRBJ2-1; D gene: TRBD1
CDR3 DNA: TGCAGCGTTAACAGAAACACTGAAGCTTTCTTT; CDR3 protein: CSVNRNTEAFF; clone size: .; V gene: TRBV29-1; J gene: TRBJ1-1; D gene: .
CDR3 DNA: TGTGCCAGCTCACCAAACACCGGGACGGGAGCCTACAATGAGCAGTTCTTC; CDR3 protein: CASSPNTGTGAYNEQFF; clone size: .; V gene: TRBV18; J gene: TRBJ2-1; D gene: .
CDR3 DNA: TGTGCCAGCAGCTTGATACAAGAGACCCAGTACTTC; CDR3 protein: CASSLIQETQYF; clone size: few; V gene: TRBV5-6; J gene: TRBJ2-5; D gene: .
CDR3 DNA: TGTGCCAGCAGTGAGGCCGGGTCAGCCTCCTACGAGCAGTACTTC; CDR3 protein: CASSEAGSASYEQYF; clone size: once; V gene: TRBV2; J gene: TRBJ2-7; D gene: .
CDR3 DNA: TGTGCCAGCAGCTTACCGGAGGGCAATGAGCAGTTCTTC; CDR3 protein: CASSLPEGNEQFF; clone size: .; V gene: TRBV5-8; J gene: TRBJ2-1; D gene: .
CDR3 DNA: TGTGCCAGCAGCTTGTATGAGGGACTAGGTCCCGAGGGGGAGCAGTTCTTC; CDR3 protein: CASSLYEGLGPEGEQFF; clone size: once; V gene: TRBV5-4; J gene: TRBJ2-1; D gene: TRBD2
CDR3 DNA: TGTGCCAGCAGTCCTCAACCCCGACAGGGGAGGGCCAAAAACATTCAGTACTTC; CDR3 protein: CASSPQPRQGRAKNIQYF; clone size: .; V gene: TRBV27; J gene: TRBJ2-4; D gene: TRBD1
CDR3 DNA: TGTGCCACCACCCCCTCCGAGGGAAACACCATATATTTT; CDR3 protein: CATTPSEGNTIYF; clone size: once; V gene: TRBV24-1; J gene: TRBJ1-3; D gene: .
CDR3 DNA: TGCGCCAGCAGCCAAGATCCCAGAGAGGATCAGCCCCAGCATTTT; CDR3 protein: CASSQDPREDQPQHF; clone size: once; V gene: TRBV4-1; J gene: TRBJ1-5; D gene: .
CDR3 DNA: TGTGCCAGCAGTTTCCGGACTAGCGGGAGGTACGAGCAGTACTTC; CDR3 protein: CASSFRTSGRYEQYF; clone size: .; V gene: TRBV28; J gene: TRBJ2-7; D gene: TRBD2
CDR3 DNA: TGTGCCAGCAGTGTGACTAGCGGTTACACAGATACGCAGTATTTT; CDR3 protein: CASSVTSGYTDTQYF; clone size: .; V gene: TRBV27; J gene: TRBJ2-3; D gene: TRBD2
CDR3 DNA: TGTGCCAGCAGCTTAGAGACAGCCCTAACGTCCTACAATGAGCAGTTCTTC; CDR3 protein: CASSLETALTSYNEQFF; clone size: .; V gene: TRBV11-3; J gene: TRBJ2-1; D gene: .
CDR3 DNA: TGTGCCAGCAGTCCCCGGGTGACTAGCGGGAGTGAGCAGTTCTTC; CDR3 protein: CASSPRVTSGSEQFF; clone size: .; V gene: TRBV14; J gene: TRBJ2-1; D gene: TRBD2
CDR3 DNA: TGTGCTAGTGGTTTGGACTACTATGGCTACACCTTC; CDR3 protein: CASGLDYYGYTF; clone size: .; V gene: TRBV12-5; J gene: TRBJ1-2; D gene: .
CDR3 DNA: TGTGCCAGCAGCTCTGACAGGGGACACAATGAGCAGTTCTTC; CDR3 protein: CASSSDRGHNEQFF; clone size: .; V gene: TRBV5-4; J gene: TRBJ2-1; D gene: TRBD1
CDR3 DNA: TGTGCCACCCGAGCCACCTACGAGCAGTACTTC; CDR3 protein: CATRATYEQYF; clone size: .; V gene: TRBV6-5; J gene: TRBJ2-7; D gene: .
CDR3 DNA: TGCGCCAGCAGCTTGGAAGGGACTTACGAGCAGTACTTC; CDR3 protein: CASSLEGTYEQYF; clone size: .; V gene: TRBV5-1; J gene: TRBJ2-7; D gene: .
CDR3 DNA: TGCAGCGCATCACTTAACACTGAAGCTTTCTTT; CDR3 protein: CSASLNTEAFF; clone size: .; V gene: TRBV29-1; J gene: TRBJ1-1; D gene: .
CDR3 DNA: TGTGCCAGCAGCTTAATCGATCTGGAGGGGGCGAGTGAAAAACTGTTTTTT; CDR3 protein: CASSLIDLEGASEKLFF; clone size: few; V gene: TRBV7-6; J gene: TRBJ1-4; D gene: TRBD1
CDR3 DNA: TGTGCCAGCAGCTTGACTAGCGGGAACCAAGAGACCCAGTACTTC; CDR3 protein: CASSLTSGNQETQYF; clone size: .; V gene: TRBV11-2; J gene: TRBJ2-5; D gene: TRBD2
CDR3 DNA: TGTGCCAGCAGTTTAGAAGGACAGGGGACGTTCTTC; CDR3 protein: CASSLEGQGTFF; clone size: .; V gene: TRBV12-3/TRBV12-4; J gene: TRBJ2-1; D gene: TRBD1
CDR3 DNA: TGTGCCAGCAGCTTACTAGGTATCACTGAAGCTTTCTTT; CDR3 protein: CASSLLGITEAFF; clone size: .; V gene: TRBV7-3; J gene: TRBJ1-1; D gene: .
CDR3 DNA: TGTGCCAGCAGCTCCTTGGTTGGGGTTTGGGAGAATTCACCCCTCCACTTT; CDR3 protein: CASSSLVGVWENSPLHF; clone size: once; V gene: TRBV7-9; J gene: TRBJ1-6; D gene: .
CDR3 DNA: TGTGCCAGCATCTACGACTCAGCTAACTATGGCTACACCTTC; CDR3 protein: CASIYDSANYGYTF; clone size: few; V gene: TRBV2; J gene: TRBJ1-2; D gene: .
CDR3 DNA: TGCGCCAGCAGCCCCTACAGGGGATCGGGGACTGAAGCTTTCTTT; CDR3 protein: CASSPYRGSGTEAFF; clone size: .; V gene: TRBV5-1; J gene: TRBJ1-1; D gene: TRBD1
CDR3 DNA: TGTGCCAGCGGCCACGGGGACAGATCGGCGGCCGTTAATGAAAAACTGTTTTTT; CDR3 protein: CASGHGDRSAAVNEKLFF; clone size: .; V gene: TRBV7-9; J gene: TRBJ1-4; D gene: TRBD1
CDR3 DNA: TGTGCCTGGTCCCTCATCACCCCCATAACTAGACTCGAGCAGTACTTC; CDR3 protein: CAWSLITPITRLEQYF; clone size: .; V gene: TRBV30; J gene: TRBJ2-7; D gene: .
CDR3 DNA: TGCAGCGTTGTGGTTCCCTCGGGCACTGAAGCTTTCTTT; CDR3 protein: CSVVVPSGTEAFF; clone size: .; V gene: TRBV29-1; J gene: TRBJ1-1; D gene: .
CDR3 DNA: TGTGCCAGCAGGAAGACGGGGACTTACTTTGTGCACTTC; CDR3 protein: CASRKTGTYFVHF; clone size: .; V gene: TRBV27; J gene: TRBJ2-7; D gene: .
CDR3 DNA: TGCGCCAGCAGCTTGGTCGACGGGTACACCGGGGAGCTGTTTTTT; CDR3 protein: CASSLVDGYTGELFF; clone size: .; V gene: TRBV5-1; J gene: TRBJ2-2; D gene: .
CDR3 DNA: TGTGCCAGCAGGCAGGGGACCCGTCAGCCCCAGCATTTT; CDR3 protein: CASRQGTRQPQHF; clone size: .; V gene: TRBV27; J gene: TRBJ1-5; D gene: .
CDR3 DNA: TGTGCCAGCAGTTTTGGACAGGGGCGAAGCTCTGGGGCCAACGTCCTGACTTTC; CDR3 protein: CASSFGQGRSSGANVLTF; clone size: .; V gene: TRBV27; J gene: TRBJ2-6; D gene: TRBD1
CDR3 DNA: TGTGCCAGCAGTGGACAGGGGAGGGCAGATACGCAGTATTTT; CDR3 protein: CASSGQGRADTQYF; clone size: .; V gene: TRBV25-1; J gene: TRBJ2-3; D gene: .
CDR3 DNA: TGTGCCAGCAGCCAACTTAGCGGGAGGGCCGTCTACGAGCAGTACTTC; CDR3 protein: CASSQLSGRAVYEQYF; clone size: .; V gene: TRBV3-1/TRBV3-2; J gene: TRBJ2-7; D gene: TRBD2
CDR3 DNA: TGCAGCGTTGAAAAGGGACAGGGGGGAGAGACCCAGTACTTC; CDR3 protein: CSVEKGQGGETQYF; clone size: .; V gene: TRBV29-1; J gene: TRBJ2-5; D gene: TRBD1
CDR3 DNA: TGTGCCAGTTGGTGGCCGGGGGATACTGAAGCTTTCTTT; CDR3 protein: CASWWPGDTEAFF; clone size: few; V gene: TRBV19; J gene: TRBJ1-1; D gene: .
CDR3 DNA: TGCGCCAGCAGCCCAGGGGGATACTATGGCTACACCTTC; CDR3 protein: CASSPGGYYGYTF; clone size: many; V gene: TRBV10-2; J gene: TRBJ1-2; D gene: TRBD1
CDR3 DNA: TGTGCCAGCAGCAAAGCCTATGGTGGAAACACCATATATTTT; CDR3 protein: CASSKAYGGNTIYF; clone size: .; V gene: TRBV21-1; J gene: TRBJ1-3; D gene: .
CDR3 DNA: TGTGCCAGCAGTGTCGGGCAGGGGTGGGACACTGAAGCTTTCTTT; CDR3 protein: CASSVGQGWDTEAFF; clone size: .; V gene: TRBV25-1; J gene: TRBJ1-1; D gene: .
CDR3 DNA: TGTGCCAGCAGTTTATCGGGGATCAACTGGAGCGGGGAGCTGTTTTTT; CDR3 protein: CASSLSGINWSGELFF; clone size: .; V gene: TRBV28; J gene: TRBJ2-2; D gene: .
CDR3 DNA: TGTGCCAGCAGCCTCTTCAGGGAGAACACTGAAGCTTTCTTT; CDR3 protein: CASSLFRENTEAFF; clone size: .; V gene: TRBV3-1/TRBV3-2; J gene: TRBJ1-1; D gene: .
CDR3 DNA: TGTGCCAGCACTCGTCCCGGGACAGGGGGCCTATCTAATGAAAAACTGTTTTTT; CDR3 protein: CASTRPGTGGLSNEKLFF; clone size: .; V gene: TRBV28; J gene: TRBJ1-4; D gene: TRBD1
CDR3 DNA: TGTGCCAGTAGTATAGAGGGCCCCCCGGGAAATCAGCCCCAGCATTTT; CDR3 protein: CASSIEGPPGNQPQHF; clone size: few; V gene: TRBV19; J gene: TRBJ1-5; D gene: .
CDR3 DNA: TGTGCCAGCAGTTCGTATACAGGGGAACGGCCCCAGCATTTT; CDR3 protein: CASSSYTGERPQHF; clone size: .; V gene: TRBV6-5; J gene: TRBJ1-5; D gene: TRBD1
CDR3 DNA: TGTGCCAGCGCCCCTCGGGACAGTAGAACAGATACGCAGTATTTT; CDR3 protein: CASAPRDSRTDTQYF; clone size: .; V gene: TRBV7-3; J gene: TRBJ2-3; D gene: TRBD1
CDR3 DNA: TGTGCCATACATCCTAACACCGGGGAGCTGTTTTTT; CDR3 protein: CAIHPNTGELFF; clone size: .; V gene: TRBV28; J gene: TRBJ2-2; D gene: .
CDR3 DNA: TGTGCCAGCAGGACAGGGGACTTCTATGGCTACACCTTC; CDR3 protein: CASRTGDFYGYTF; clone size: .; V gene: TRBV6-5; J gene: TRBJ1-2; D gene: TRBD1